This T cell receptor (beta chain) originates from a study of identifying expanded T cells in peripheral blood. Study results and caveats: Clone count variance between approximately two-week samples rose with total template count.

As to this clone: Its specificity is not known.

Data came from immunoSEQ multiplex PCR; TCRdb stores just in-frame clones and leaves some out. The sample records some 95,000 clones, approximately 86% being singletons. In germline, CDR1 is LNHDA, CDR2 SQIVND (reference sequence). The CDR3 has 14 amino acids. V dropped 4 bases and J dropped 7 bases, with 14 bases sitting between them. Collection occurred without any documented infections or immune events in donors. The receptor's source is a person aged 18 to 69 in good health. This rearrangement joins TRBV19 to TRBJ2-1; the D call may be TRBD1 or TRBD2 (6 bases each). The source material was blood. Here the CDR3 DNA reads TGTGCCAGTAGTAAGCAGGAGGGGGTAAATGAGCAGTTCTTC. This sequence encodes CASSKQEGVNEQFF.